The rows below give T cell receptor beta chains drawn from one sample of a study of CD8+ T cells in alopecia areata. Produced via immunoSEQ multiplex PCR; TCRdb's table is partial and in-frame only. Of over 150,000 clones in the sample, 60% were seen once. Sequenced material: CD4+ T cells sorted from blood, taken at week 4, from a patient treated with tofacitinib. These receptors were obtained from a human donor with alopecia areata. The CDR3 runs from the conserved cysteine through the conserved F or W. Not every row has a clone size; where given, it reads once, few, many or a size class.

12 TRBJ1-1 - TRBV29-1 CSVDARGYEAFF
15 TRBJ1-1 - TRBV4-3 CASSPREGANTEAFF
15 TRBJ1-3 - TRBV4-1 CASSFPGSSGNTIYF
15 TRBJ2-5 - TRBV5-1 CASSGGQRGGETQYF
16 TRBJ1-5 once TRBV30 CAWSVHTARLVQPQHF
15 TRBJ1-1 few TRBV30 CAWSGGGDIGTEAFF
15 TRBJ2-5 - TRBV5-1 CASSAAGTGQETQYF
13 TRBJ1-1 few TRBV29-1 CSVRTGANTEAFF
13 TRBJ1-5 - TRBV27 CASSQGKNQPQHF
14 TRBJ2-5 few TRBV29-1 CSVQPPGLLETQYF